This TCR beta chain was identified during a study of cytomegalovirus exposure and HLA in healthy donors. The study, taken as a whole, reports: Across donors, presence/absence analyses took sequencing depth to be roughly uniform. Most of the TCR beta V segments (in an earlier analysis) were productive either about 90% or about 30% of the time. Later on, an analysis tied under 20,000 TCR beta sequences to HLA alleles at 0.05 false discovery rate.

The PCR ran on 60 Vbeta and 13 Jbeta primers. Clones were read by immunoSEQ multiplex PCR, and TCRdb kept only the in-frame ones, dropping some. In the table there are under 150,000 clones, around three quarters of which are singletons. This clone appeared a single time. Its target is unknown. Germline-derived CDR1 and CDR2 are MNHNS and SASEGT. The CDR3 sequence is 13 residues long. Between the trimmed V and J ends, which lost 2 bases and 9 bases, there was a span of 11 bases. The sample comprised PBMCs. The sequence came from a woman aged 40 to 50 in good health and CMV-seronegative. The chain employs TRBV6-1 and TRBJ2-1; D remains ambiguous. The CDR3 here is CASSETSRGEQFF. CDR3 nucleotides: TGTGCCAGCAGTGAAACGAGCAGAGGTGAGCAGTTCTTC.